The rows below give T cell receptor beta chains drawn from one sample of a study of blood T cell repertoires in COVID-19. Here immunoSEQ multiplex PCR was the method, and the copy in TCRdb shows in-frame clones only, minus some. The data contain a few hundred thousand clones, almost 90% of them singletons. Sequencing used peripheral blood. The receptors derive from a woman in her twenties or thirties with COVID-19, enrolled during active disease. Each CDR3 is given with its conserved first and last residue. The D gene is left open where the match is weak.

>TRBJ1-5|NA|TRBV28
TGTGCCAGCAGCCTGGAGGGAGGGAGCAATCAGCCCCAGCATTTT
CASSLEGGSNQPQHF
>TRBJ1-2|NA|TRBV2
TGTGCCAGCAGTGCCTCGGGTTTAGCTAACTATGGCTACACCTTC
CASSASGLANYGYTF
>TRBJ1-3|NA|TRBV23-1
TGCGCCACCGGTCCCAGGGTTGACTCTGGAAACACCATATATTTT
CATGPRVDSGNTIYF
>TRBJ2-1|TRBD2|TRBV15
TGTGCCACCAGCAGAGCGACTAGCGGGAGGGCCAATGAGCAGTTCTTC
CATSRATSGRANEQFF
>TRBJ1-4|TRBD1|TRBV2
TGTGCCAGTGCGGGACAGGGGTTGTCGGAACTGTTTTTT
CASAGQGLSELFF
>TRBJ2-1|TRBD2|TRBV27
TGTGCCAGCCGGGAGGGCCTATTTAATGAGCAGTTCTTC
CASREGLFNEQFF
>TRBJ2-1|NA|TRBV6-5
TGTGCCAGCAGTTACTTAGGGGCCTACAATGAGCAGTTCTTC
CASSYLGAYNEQFF
>TRBJ1-2|TRBD1|TRBV2
TGTGCCAGCAGTGAAGCGCCTCGTCTAGGCAGGGGGCAAGGCTACACCTTC
CASSEAPRLGRGQGYTF
>TRBJ2-3|TRBD2|TRBV7-6
TGTGCCAGCAGCGTAAGCGGGACCGTAGATACGCAGTATTTT
CASSVSGTVDTQYF
>TRBJ2-7|TRBD2|TRBV5-1
TGCGCCAGCGGCGATCTTGGCGGGAGAGTGAACGAGCAGTACTTC
CASGDLGGRVNEQYF